These 4 T cell receptor beta chains originate from one sample sequenced in a study of T cell responses to AZD1222 COVID-19 vaccine. The data were produced by immunoSEQ multiplex PCR, yet TCRdb's version contains in-frame clones alone and is incomplete. The sample yields fewer than 200,000 clones, around 94% seen once. Sample: peripheral blood, taken on day 0 of AZD1222 vaccination. All receptors derive from an adult in good health.

The chain joins TRBV2 to TRBJ1-4; TRBD1 might be the D (5 bases). The germline CDR1 and CDR2 sequences are SNHLY and FYNNEI. V was pared by 2 bases and J by 4 bases, with 11 bases between. CDR3 size: 15 residues. This CDR3 is CASSEIPGSNEKLFF. In DNA form, the CDR3 reads TGTGCCAGCAGTGAAATCCCAGGGAGTAATGAAAAACTGTTTTTT.

The chain carries TRBV29-1 and TRBJ2-5; 10 nucleotides match TRBD2. Germline V gene data show CDR1 as SQVTM and CDR2 as ANQGSEA. CDR3 length equals 16 residues. Germline trimming cut 6 bases from V and 1 base from J; bases unmatched to any gene: 11. The CDR3 here is CSVEGPGLATQETQYF. CDR3 DNA: TGCAGCGTCGAGGGCCCGGGACTAGCGACCCAAGAGACCCAGTACTTC.

CDR3 in amino acids: CASSLSEKGTQYF. The DNA of the CDR3 is TGTGCCAGCAGCTTATCGGAGAAGGGGACCCAGTACTTC. This sequence joins TRBV7-2 and TRBJ2-5; D not certain. Looked up from germline, CDR1 is SGHTA and CDR2 is FQGNSA. Trimming removed 2 bases at V and 7 bases at J, with 11 bases between. The CDR3 covers 13 residues.

The CDR3 DNA follows: TGTGCCAGCAGCCAAGATCCGGGTCAGCCCCAGCATTTT. Residues: CASSQDPGQPQHF. The chain employs TRBV4-2 and TRBJ1-5; D is uncertain. Looked up from germline, CDR1 is LGHNA and CDR2 is YNFKEQ. Trimming pared 0 bases from V and 6 bases from J, leaving 6 bases between. This CDR3 contains 13 residues.